The present entry profiles one TCR beta chain with its context. The antigen is undetermined. The sample originates from a study of cytomegalovirus exposure and HLA in healthy donors. V was pared by 5 bases and J by 2 bases, with 15 bases between. Germline CDR1 reads MDHEN; CDR2 reads SYDVKM. This CDR3 is built from 15 residues. The study, taken as a whole, reports: Reports credit the classifier with highly specific, highly sensitive diagnosis of cytomegalovirus status.

Primers included in the PCR were 60 Vbeta and 13 Jbeta primers. Generated by immunoSEQ multiplex PCR, the TCRdb table keeps only in-frame clones and is missing some. The table shows 100,000 to 120,000 clones, with 60% to 80% occurring only once. The genes are TRBV28 and TRBJ1-2; possible D gene TRBD1, 5 bases. The sequenced material came from PBMCs. This clonotype was obtained from a woman aged 40 to 49 in good health and CMV-seropositive. This CDR3 is CASSGYRRTNYGYTF. As DNA, the CDR3 is TGTGCCAGCAGTGGATACAGGCGAACAAACTATGGCTACACCTTC.